This section outlines one T cell receptor beta chain sequence together with its context. Its target antigen remains unknown. No much larger clone is present one base from it, and per-base qualities are unavailable. The germline ends are 10 bases apart after V is trimmed by 3 bases and J by 1 base. The CDR3 covers 15 residues, taking in both the cysteine and the phenylalanine. Just CDR3 DNA is preserved here, 45 bases in frame from base 1. The germline V gene (reference sequence) provides CDR1 LNHDA and CDR2 SQIVND. Libraries were made using the immunoSEQ multiplex PCR assay. Here the immuneACCESS table is served through TCRdb, limited to in-frame sequences with V and J called. Missing clones are a known gap in these copies; in checked studies unresolved V genes cover under half, and the rest lacks a known reason. Counted in this sample were 150,000 or so clones; more than 80% of them appeared once. 2% to 3% of the sample is taken by the ten largest.

These data come from a study of control samples from healthy donors and cancer patients (dated by TCRdb to between 2020 and 2021). The receptor was isolated from a middle-aged man in good health. The sample comprised blood. This chain is built from TRBV19 and TRBJ2-4; the D region is possibly TRBD1 or TRBD2, each matching across 6 bases. The base sequence is TGTGCCAGTAGTATGGGGGGCACGGCCAAAAACATTCAGTACTTC. Translated, it reads CASSMGGTAKNIQYF.